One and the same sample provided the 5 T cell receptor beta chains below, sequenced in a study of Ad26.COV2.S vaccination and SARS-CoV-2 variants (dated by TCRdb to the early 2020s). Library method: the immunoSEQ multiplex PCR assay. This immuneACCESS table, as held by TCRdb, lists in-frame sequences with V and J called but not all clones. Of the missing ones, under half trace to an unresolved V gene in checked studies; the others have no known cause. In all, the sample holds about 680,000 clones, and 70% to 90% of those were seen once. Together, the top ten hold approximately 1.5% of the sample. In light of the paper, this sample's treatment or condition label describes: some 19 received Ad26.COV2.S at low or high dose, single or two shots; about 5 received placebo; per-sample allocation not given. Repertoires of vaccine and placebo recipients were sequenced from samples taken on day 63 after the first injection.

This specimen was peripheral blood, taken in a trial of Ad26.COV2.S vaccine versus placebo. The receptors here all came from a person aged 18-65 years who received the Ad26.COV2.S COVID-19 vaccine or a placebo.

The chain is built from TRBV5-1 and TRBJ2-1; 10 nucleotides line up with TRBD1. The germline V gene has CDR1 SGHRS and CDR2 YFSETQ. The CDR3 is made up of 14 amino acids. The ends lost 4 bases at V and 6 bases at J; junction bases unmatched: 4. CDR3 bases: TGCGCCAGCAGCCGGACAGGGGGGACCAATGAGCAGTTCTTC. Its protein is CASSRTGGTNEQFF.

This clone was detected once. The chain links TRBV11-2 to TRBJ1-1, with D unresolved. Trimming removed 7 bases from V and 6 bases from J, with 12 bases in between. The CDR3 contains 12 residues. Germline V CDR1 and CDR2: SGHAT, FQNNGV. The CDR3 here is CASNHERAEAFF. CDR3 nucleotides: TGTGCCAGCAACCACGAACGGGCTGAAGCTTTCTTT.

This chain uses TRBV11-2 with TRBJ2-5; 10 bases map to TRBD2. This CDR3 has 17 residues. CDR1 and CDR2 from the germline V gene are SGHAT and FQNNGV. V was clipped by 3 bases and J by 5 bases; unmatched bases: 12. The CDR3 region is CASSFPRERGGRETQYF. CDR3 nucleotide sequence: TGTGCCAGCAGCTTCCCTCGGGAGCGGGGGGGCCGGGAGACCCAGTACTTC.

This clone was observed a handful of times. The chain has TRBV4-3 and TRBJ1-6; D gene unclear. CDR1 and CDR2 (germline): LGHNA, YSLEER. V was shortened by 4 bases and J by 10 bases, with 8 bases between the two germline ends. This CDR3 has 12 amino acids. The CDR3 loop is CASSLYQSPLHF. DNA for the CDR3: TGCGCCAGCAGCCTCTATCAGTCACCCCTCCACTTT.

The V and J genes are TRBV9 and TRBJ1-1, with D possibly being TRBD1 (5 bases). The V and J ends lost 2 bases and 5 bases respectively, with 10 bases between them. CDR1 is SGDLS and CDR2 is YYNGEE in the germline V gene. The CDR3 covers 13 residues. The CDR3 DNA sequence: TGTGCCAGCAGCGTTTCAGGGTTTACTGAAGCTTTCTTT. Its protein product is CASSVSGFTEAFF.